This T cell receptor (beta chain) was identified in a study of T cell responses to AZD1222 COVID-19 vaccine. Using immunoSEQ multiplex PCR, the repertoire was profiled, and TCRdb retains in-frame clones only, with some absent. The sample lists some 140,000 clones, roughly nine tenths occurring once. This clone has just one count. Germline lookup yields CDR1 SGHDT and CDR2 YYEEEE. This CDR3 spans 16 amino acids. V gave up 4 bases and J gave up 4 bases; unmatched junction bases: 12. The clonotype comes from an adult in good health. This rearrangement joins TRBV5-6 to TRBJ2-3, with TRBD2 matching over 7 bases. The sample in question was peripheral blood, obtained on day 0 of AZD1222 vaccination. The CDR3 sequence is CASSPGTNVEADTQYF. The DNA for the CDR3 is TGTGCCAGCAGCCCCGGGACTAACGTTGAGGCAGATACGCAGTATTTT.